Below are 10 T cell receptor beta chains sequenced from a single sample in a study of T cell responses to AZD1222 COVID-19 vaccine. Using immunoSEQ multiplex PCR, the repertoire was profiled, and TCRdb retains in-frame clones only, with some absent. The data hold under 150,000 clones, with 88% observed a single time. Here the sequenced sample was peripheral blood, taken on day 0 of AZD1222 vaccination. These TCRs come from an adult in good health.

V usage is TRBV3-1 (or the pseudogene TRBV3-2) and J usage is TRBJ2-1; 9 positions match TRBD2. The CDR3 extends over 15 amino acids. The germline V gene encodes CDR1 LGHDT and CDR2 YNNKEL (reference sequence). The V and J ends lost 3 bases and 8 bases, in that order; junction bases with no gene match: 8. The CDR3 sequence: CASSQAGGTSHEQFF. The DNA of the CDR3 is TGTGCCAGCAGCCAGGCGGGGGGGACCAGCCATGAGCAGTTCTTC.

The chain employs TRBV5-6 and TRBJ1-2; TRBD1 might be the D (5 bases). Germline V lookup: CDR1 SGHDT, CDR2 YYEEEE. CDR3 length equals 15 residues. V gave up 2 bases and J gave up 2 bases, with 13 bases separating them. The CDR3, as DNA: TGTGCCAGCAGCTTCGAGGCGGGGGGAAACTATGGCTACACCTTC. This codes for CASSFEAGGNYGYTF.

The V gene is TRBV7-9, the J gene TRBJ1-2; 10 bases fit TRBD1. The CDR3 consists of 17 residues. From germline, CDR1 is SEHNR and CDR2 FQNEAQ (reference sequence). V shed 1 base, J shed 5 bases, and the junction held 10 bases outside the gene matches. CDR3 sequence: CASSLDPRTGGLYGYTF. The DNA for the CDR3 is TGTGCCAGCAGCTTAGATCCCAGGACAGGGGGACTTTATGGCTACACCTTC.

The chain recombines TRBV5-1 with TRBJ1-4; possibly TRBD1 for D (6 bases). Germline V gene data show CDR1 as SGHRS and CDR2 as YFSETQ. There are 16 residues in the CDR3. V shed 3 bases and J shed 1 base, with 13 bases lying between them. The CDR3 DNA sequence: TGCGCCAGCAGCTACTCGGGGGCGGTAACTAATGAAAAACTGTTTTTT. Amino acids: CASSYSGAVTNEKLFF.

The V call is TRBV7-2, the J call TRBJ1-4; 7 bases match TRBD1. The CDR3 is 14 amino acids. The germline gives CDR1 SGHTA, CDR2 FQGNSA. The ends lost 5 bases at V and 7 bases at J; junction bases unmatched: 7. This chain's CDR3 is CASSTQGTSEKLFF. The CDR3 DNA reads TGTGCCAGCAGCACACAGGGGACATCTGAAAAACTGTTTTTT.

V is TRBV19 and J is TRBJ1-5; D is unresolved. The germline V gene encodes CDR1 LNHDA and CDR2 SQIVND (reference sequence). The CDR3 is 15 residues long. Trimming cost V 3 bases and J 1 base, with 10 bases left between them. CDR3 nucleotide sequence: TGTGCCAGTAGTATCGAGGTGAGGAGCAATCAGCCCCAGCATTTT. Amino acid sequence: CASSIEVRSNQPQHF.

The chain combines TRBV27 with TRBJ2-7, with TRBD2 matching over 9 bases. The junction had 11 bases not matched to a gene; V was cut back by 4 bases and J by 10 bases. The CDR3 has 14 amino acids. The V gene's germline CDR1 is MNHEY and CDR2 SMNVEV (reference sequence). The CDR3 loop is CASSSGGAGGKQYF. Here the CDR3 DNA reads TGTGCCAGCAGTTCCGGGGGCGCGGGGGGGAAACAGTACTTC.

The chain uses TRBV30 and TRBJ2-5, with D unclear. The length of the CDR3 is 12 residues. V lost 3 bases to trimming and J lost 4 bases, with 9 bases between them. Germline V gene data show CDR1 as GTSNPN and CDR2 as SVGIG (reference sequence). The CDR3 here is CAWRLGRETQYF. CDR3 sequence (DNA): TGTGCCTGGAGGTTAGGGCGAGAGACCCAGTACTTC. The full variable domain, in which reference TRBV30 and TRBJ2-5 provide the parts outside the CDR3, is SQTIHQWPATLVQPVGSPLSLECTVEGTSNPNLYWYRQAAGRGLQLLFYSVGIGQISSEVPQNLSASRPQDRQFILSSKKLLLSDSGFYLCAWRLGRETQYFGPGTRLLVL.

The V and J genes are TRBV5-1 and TRBJ2-7; 8 nucleotides agree with TRBD1. Per the germline V gene, CDR1 is SGHRS and CDR2 is YFSETQ. J was trimmed by 3 bases and V by 3 bases; bases with no gene match: 8. The CDR3 has 15 residues. DNA for the CDR3: TGCGCCAGCAGCTCGGCTCGGACAGGGAGCTACGAGCAGTACTTC. This gives the protein CASSSARTGSYEQYF. The variable domain in full, completed from reference TRBV5-1 and TRBJ2-7, reads KAGVTQTPRYLIKTRGQQVTLSCSPISGHRSVSWYQQTPGQGLQFLFEYFSETQRNKGNFPGRFSGRQFSNSRSEMNVSTLELGDSALYLCASSSARTGSYEQYFGPGTRLTVT.

V usage is TRBV19 and J usage is TRBJ2-2, with TRBD1 matching over 11 bases. With V trimmed by 4 bases and J by 3 bases, 10 bases remained unmatched. This CDR3 is built from 18 residues. Germline CDR1 LNHDA, CDR2 SQIVND (reference sequence). The CDR3, as DNA: TGTGCCAGTAGTAGGGGAGGGACAGGGGGAGCGGACACCGGGGAGCTGTTTTTT. This sequence encodes CASSRGGTGGADTGELFF.